The rows below give T cell receptor beta chains drawn from one sample of a study of blood T cell repertoires in COVID-19. Libraries were prepared by immunoSEQ multiplex PCR; TCRdb keeps only in-frame clonotypes and omits some of them. The repertoire has some 110,000 clones, approximately 79% of them found once; the top ten carry 2.5%. The sequenced sample was peripheral blood. These receptors originate from a man aged 45 to 65 with acute or convalescent COVID-19. CDR3s include the opening cysteine and the closing phenylalanine or tryptophan. The D gene is left open where the match is weak. Expanded clones get a size class; other rows say once, few or many, or leave the size out.

>TRBV11-2|TRBD1|TRBJ1-1|18|.
TGTGCCAGCAGCCCGAGGGTCGGACAGGGTTTCATGAACACTGAAGCTTTCTTT
CASSPRVGQGFMNTEAFF
>TRBV20-1|TRBD2|TRBJ2-1|13|.
TGCAGTGCTAGTAGCGGGGGGGTGAATGAGCAGTTCTTC
CSASSGGVNEQFF
>TRBV7-9|TRBD1|TRBJ2-1|18|.
TGTGCCAGCAGCTTTACAGGGGGCTACGGGATGGTCTACAATGAGCAGTTCTTC
CASSFTGGYGMVYNEQFF
>TRBV7-2|.|TRBJ2-7|15|.
TGTGCCAGCAGTCTAGGGGTGGGGGGATCCTACGAGCAGTACTTC
CASSLGVGGSYEQYF
>TRBV19|.|TRBJ1-2|14|.
TGTGCCAGTAGTAGGGCCCAGTTTAACTATGGCTACACCTTC
CASSRAQFNYGYTF
>TRBV5-1|TRBD1|TRBJ1-5|14|once
TGCGCCAGCAGCTTAGGGGGCGAGGGGCAGCCCCAGCATTTT
CASSLGGEGQPQHF
>TRBV11-2|TRBD1|TRBJ2-7|16|.
TGTGCCAGCAGCAGTATCGGGTACAGGGGCACCTACGAGCAGTACTTC
CASSSIGYRGTYEQYF
>TRBV4-2|TRBD1|TRBJ1-4|16|.
TGTGCCAGCAGCCAACTGGACAGGGGGCCTAATGAAAAACTGTTTTTT
CASSQLDRGPNEKLFF
>TRBV29-1|.|TRBJ2-5|13|.
TGCAGCACCTTCGGGACTTCGGAAGAGACCCAGTACTTC
CSTFGTSEETQYF
>TRBV27|.|TRBJ2-7|11|.
TGTGCCAGCAGTTCCAACTACGAGCAGTACTTC
CASSSNYEQYF
>TRBV7-9|TRBD1|TRBJ1-1|13|.
TGTGCCAGCAGCTTAAACAGGGGCACTGAAGCTTTCTTT
CASSLNRGTEAFF
>TRBV5-1|TRBD1|TRBJ2-7|14|.
TGCGCCAGCAGCCGGGGACAGGGGGCAGGGGAGCAGTACTTC
CASSRGQGAGEQYF
>TRBV6-2/TRBV6-3|TRBD1|TRBJ1-4|16|.
TGTGCCAGCAGCCCTAAATATGGGCAGGGGGAAGAAAAACTGTTTTTT
CASSPKYGQGEEKLFF
>TRBV7-9|.|TRBJ2-7|14|.
TGTGCCAGCAGCTTAAGAGAGGAAACCTACGAGCAGTACTTC
CASSLREETYEQYF
>TRBV15|.|TRBJ2-5|16|.
TGTGCCACCAGCAGCGCTACCACAGGGTCGGTTGAGACCCAGTACTTC
CATSSATTGSVETQYF
>TRBV3-1/TRBV3-2|TRBD1|TRBJ2-7|14|.
TGTGCCAGCAGCAAGGACAGGGGGAATGTAGAGCAGTACTTC
CASSKDRGNVEQYF
>TRBV19|.|TRBJ1-2|13|.
TGTGCCAGTAGCGTGGAGGGTTTAGGCGGCTACACCTTC
CASSVEGLGGYTF
>TRBV27|TRBD2|TRBJ2-7|16|.
TGTGCCAGCAGTTTATACCCGGGAGGGAGCTCCTACGAGCAGTACTTC
CASSLYPGGSSYEQYF
>TRBV27|.|TRBJ1-2|13|.
TGTGCCAGCAGTCCCCGCGGAGACTATGGCTACACCTTC
CASSPRGDYGYTF
>TRBV7-2|TRBD1|TRBJ2-1|15|once
TGTGCCAGCAGCACCGGACAGGGGTATTACAATGAGCAGTTCTTC
CASSTGQGYYNEQFF
>TRBV15|.|TRBJ1-1|13|.
TGTGCCACCAGCAACGACTTGAACACTGAAGCTTTCTTT
CATSNDLNTEAFF
>TRBV3-1/TRBV3-2|.|TRBJ1-1|13|.
TGTGCCAGCAGCCCAGACAGTGTTACTGAAGCTTTCTTT
CASSPDSVTEAFF
>TRBV19|.|TRBJ2-1|14|.
TGTGCCAGTAGTCGACGGGACTCCTACAATGAGCAGTTCTTC
CASSRRDSYNEQFF
>TRBV25-1|.|TRBJ1-1|17|.
TGTGCCAGCAGTGAATTGGGCAGGGGTGGACGTGGGACTGAAGCTTTCTTT
CASSELGRGGRGTEAFF
>TRBV2|.|TRBJ2-7|16|.
TGTGCCAGCAGTCCGGGGGCATCAGGGGGATCCTACGAGCAGTACTTC
CASSPGASGGSYEQYF
>TRBV4-1|TRBD2|TRBJ2-1|17|.
TGCGCCAGCAGCCAAGAGCGGAGCGGGAGGGCCGGAAATGAGCAGTTCTTC
CASSQERSGRAGNEQFF
>TRBV6-5|.|TRBJ2-1|14|.
TGTGCCAGCAGTTACTCGAGGCTATACAATGAGCAGTTCTTC
CASSYSRLYNEQFF
>TRBV29-1|TRBD2|TRBJ2-3|12|.
TGCAGCACAAGGGCGGGAGCAGATACGCAGTATTTT
CSTRAGADTQYF
>TRBV7-9|TRBD1|TRBJ2-7|16|.
TGTGCCAGCAGCTTAGGGGGGACAGGGGCTCGGTACGAGCAGTACTTC
CASSLGGTGARYEQYF
>TRBV24-1|TRBD1|TRBJ2-1|16|few
TGTGCCACCAGTGACCTGCGGGGACAGGGTTTCAATGAGCAGTTCTTC
CATSDLRGQGFNEQFF
>TRBV5-1|.|TRBJ1-5|15|.
TGCGCCAGCAGCCCAGAATGGGGCTTCGATCAGCCCCAGCATTTT
CASSPEWGFDQPQHF
>TRBV19|.|TRBJ1-1|12|few
TGTGCCAGTATCCCCTTGACGGGTGAAGCTTTCTTT
CASIPLTGEAFF
>TRBV25-1|TRBD1|TRBJ1-2|13|.
TGTGCCAGCAGGCAGGGGGCCAGTTATGGCTACACCTTC
CASRQGASYGYTF
>TRBV12-5|TRBD2|TRBJ2-1|20|.
TGTGCTAGTGGTTTTTGGGACTATCAGTGGCTAAGCGTACACGACAATGAGCAGTTCTTC
CASGFWDYQWLSVHDNEQFF
>TRBV5-8|TRBD2|TRBJ2-1|18|.
TGTGCCAGCAGCTTGGCGGGCTTCCCCGGGACTAGCTTCAATGAGCAGTTCTTC
CASSLAGFPGTSFNEQFF
>TRBV28|.|TRBJ2-4|14|.
TGTGCCAGCACTAGAAAGCTGTCCAAAAACATTCAGTACTTC
CASTRKLSKNIQYF
>TRBV5-1|TRBD1|TRBJ1-5|15|.
TGCGCCAGCAGCCTCACCGGGACAGGGAATCAGCCCCAGCATTTT
CASSLTGTGNQPQHF
>TRBV29-1|TRBD2|TRBJ2-7|12|.
TGCAGCGGGGGACTAGCGGATTACGAGCAGTACTTC
CSGGLADYEQYF
>TRBV5-1|.|TRBJ1-1|14|few
TGCGCCAGCAGCTTGGACGGCGGTGACACTGAAGCTTTCTTT
CASSLDGGDTEAFF
>TRBV13|.|TRBJ1-1|12|few
TGTGCCAGCAGCTCTTACGCGGGGGTGGCTTTCTTT
CASSSYAGVAFF
>TRBV6-2/TRBV6-3|.|TRBJ2-7|12|.
TGTGCCAGCAGCCTCGTATCCTACGAGCAGTACTTC
CASSLVSYEQYF
>TRBV5-4|.|TRBJ1-5|13|few
TGTGCCAGCAGCTTTGGCGGGAATCAGCCCCAGCATTTT
CASSFGGNQPQHF
>TRBV28|TRBD1|TRBJ1-2|19|.
TGTGCCAGCAGTGCATACTTGGGATCGACAGGGGGCCTGGGGGATGGCTACACCTTC
CASSAYLGSTGGLGDGYTF
>TRBV29-1|.|TRBJ2-1|14|.
TGCAGCGTTGTACAGATAGACTCCTACAATGAGCAGTTCTTC
CSVVQIDSYNEQFF
>TRBV10-2|TRBD1|TRBJ1-2|14|.
TGCGCCAGCAGCGATGGACAGGGTTGGGATGGCTACACCTTC
CASSDGQGWDGYTF
>TRBV10-2|.|TRBJ1-1|15|.
TGCGCCAGCAGTGGCCATCAGGAAAGGAACACTGAAGCTTTCTTT
CASSGHQERNTEAFF
>TRBV3-1/TRBV3-2|TRBD2|TRBJ2-7|15|.
TGTGCCAGCAGCCAAGATCGGGGGACTAGCGGGGCGCAGTACTTC
CASSQDRGTSGAQYF
>TRBV6-5|.|TRBJ1-4|11|.
TGTGCCAGCAGTAACACCCCCAAACTGTTTTTT
CASSNTPKLFF
>TRBV9|TRBD1|TRBJ1-2|15|.
TGTGCCAGCAGCGTAGGGACAGGGAGGGACTATGGCTACACCTTC
CASSVGTGRDYGYTF
>TRBV10-3|TRBD1|TRBJ2-7|12|.
TGTGCCATCAGTGAGGCAGGACAGGGGGGGTACTTC
CAISEAGQGGYF
>TRBV7-9|TRBD1|TRBJ2-2|13|once
TGTGCCAGCCTTCGGGCGGGGACAGGGGGACTGTTTTTT
CASLRAGTGGLFF
>TRBV6-5|.|TRBJ2-5|13|.
TGTGCCAGCAAAAAAGGAGTTGAAGAGACCCAGTACTTC
CASKKGVEETQYF